This T cell receptor beta chain was identified during a study of post-analysis software for immune sequencing data (dated by TCRdb to 2015 to 2017). In terms of the full investigation: Relapsing-remitting, secondary progressive and progressive-relapsing multiple sclerosis were recorded as disease courses, and subtype annotation was lacking for some patients. A subset of samples was prepared in parallel using single-end sample barcoding, then pooled and co-amplified after Illumina adapter ligation. Patient repertoires were compared against some twelve previously published healthy control repertoires from donors aged 6 to 25 years.

To demonstrate the VDJtools post-analysis software, TCR beta repertoires were profiled from the peripheral blood of 10 to 15 young patients with multiple sclerosis. Multiple sclerosis patients were children and adolescents aged roughly 6 to 17 years. The protocol used for the library was PCR. Reads for this sample came from an Illumina HiSeq 2500. To reduce PCR and sequencing biases, unique molecular identifiers were incorporated into the TCR beta cDNA libraries. Approximately 500,000 cDNA molecules were obtained per 1 to 10 million input T cells, so each molecule approximated one T cell. The patient libraries were prepared and sequenced with the same protocol used for the earlier healthy control dataset. Within a given batch, samples were prepared together, multiplexed and sequenced on the same HiSeq lane. On the authors' methods: Raw barcoded reads were processed with MIGEC, discarding single-read molecular identifier groups before consensus assembly and CDR3 extraction. Clonotype tables were post-analysed with VDJtools, normalizing diversity by down-sampling all datasets to the smallest sample size. Repertoire overlap clustering matched CDR3 amino acid but not nucleotide sequences to correct batch-related cross-sample contamination. The public reads were reprocessed in TCRdb via fastp at Q25 and MiXCR, keeping in-frame beta chains. Rows with a matching CDR3 protein are joined into one entry that keeps the most common DNA and genes. TCRdb assigned the V and J calls; the authors' analysis was not used. The table for this sample lists hundreds of thousands of distinct CDR3 sequences; roughly 30% of them were counted only once. The top ten clonotypes cover more than 0.55% of the sample.

For CDR1 and CDR2, the germline V gene lists ENHRY and SYGVKD. Its CDR3 holds 13 amino acids, cysteine through phenylalanine. Here the CDR3 DNA is all that survives: 39 bases in frame from base 1. V is reduced by 3 bases and J by 2 bases, leaving a spacing of 7 bases between them. Overall study outcomes, separate from this receptor: Direct clustering with F measure showed strong co-clustering of samples prepared in the same batch, prompting a batch-effect correction. The multiple sclerosis patient group was slightly younger than the control group. Compared with controls, multiple sclerosis patients had significantly lower normalized Chao1 diversity, a finding suggesting substantial peripheral T-cell clonal expansion. A handful of TRBV segments, including TRBV5-6, TRBV5-1 and TRBV20-1, were significantly more frequent in patients than controls.

This clonotype was detected a few times. There is no known antigen for this receptor. Base qualities are missing; no much larger clone stands one base away. The source of this sequence is a girl aged 10 to 17 with multiple sclerosis. Input material: blood. The rearrangement combines TRBV10-3 with TRBJ1-2; 5 matching bases give a weak D call of TRBD1. The CDR3 is CAISERDNYGYTF. The sequenced DNA is TGTGCCATCAGTGAACGGGACAACTATGGCTACACCTTC.